These T cell receptor beta chains were read from a single sample in a study of blood T cell repertoires in COVID-19. Profiling relied on immunoSEQ multiplex PCR, and the TCRdb table lists in-frame clones only, not all of them. The table lists approximately 210,000 clones, about four fifths of them singletons, with about 5.1% in the top ten. Material for sequencing was peripheral blood. Source of these receptors: a woman aged 70-85 years with active or convalescent COVID-19. Both conserved end residues are part of each CDR3. A D gene is named only where the DNA matches it firmly. Clone size is stated in some rows and not others, as once, few, many or a class when expanded.

cdr3_length,v_call,d_call,clone_size,j_call,cdr3_aa,cdr3_nt
14,TRBV27,TRBD1,once,TRBJ2-7,CASSPRTGNHEQYF,TGTGCCAGCAGCCCCAGGACAGGGAATCACGAGCAGTACTTC
15,TRBV11-2,-,-,TRBJ1-5,CASSLDMGATRPQHF,TGTGCCAGCAGCTTAGATATGGGGGCCACGCGGCCCCAGCATTTT
12,TRBV28,TRBD1,once,TRBJ1-5,CASGQGEQPQHF,TGTGCCAGCGGACAGGGGGAACAGCCCCAGCATTTT
16,TRBV2,-,-,TRBJ1-3,CASSVRQAPSGNTIYF,TGTGCCAGCAGTGTAAGACAGGCGCCCTCTGGAAACACCATATATTTT
16,TRBV7-9,TRBD2,-,TRBJ2-1,CASSRATSAPVYEQFF,TGTGCCAGCAGCCGAGCCACTAGCGCCCCGGTTTACGAGCAGTTCTTC
15,TRBV6-1,-,-,TRBJ2-3,CASSDATGEGDTQYF,TGTGCCAGCAGTGATGCGACAGGGGAGGGAGATACGCAGTATTTT
16,TRBV28,TRBD1,-,TRBJ1-5,CASRAGQEHSNQPQHF,TGTGCCAGCAGGGCCGGACAGGAGCATAGCAATCAGCCCCAGCATTTT
15,TRBV15,TRBD1,-,TRBJ2-7,CATSIRRDRPYEQYF,TGTGCCACCAGCATTCGCCGGGACAGGCCTTACGAGCAGTACTTC
14,TRBV6-7,-,-,TRBJ2-7,CASSLGHPSYEQYF,TGTGCCAGCAGTTTGGGACACCCTTCCTACGAGCAGTACTTC
17,TRBV7-9,TRBD1,-,TRBJ1-3,CASSRGTGSGYSGTIYF,TGTGCCAGCAGCCGAGGGACAGGGTCGGGGTACAGCGGCACCATATATTTT
18,TRBV4-1,-,-,TRBJ2-1,CASSQVVISPSSYNEQFF,TGCGCCAGCAGCCAAGTCGTAATTAGCCCCAGCTCCTACAATGAGCAGTTCTTC
14,TRBV5-1,-,once,TRBJ1-1,CASSPPQLNTEAFF,TGCGCCAGCAGCCCCCCCCAGTTGAACACTGAAGCTTTCTTT
16,TRBV24-1,-,-,TRBJ2-2,CATSDLTGSNTGELFF,TGTGCCACCAGTGATTTGACTGGTTCGAACACCGGGGAGCTGTTTTTT
15,TRBV28,-,-,TRBJ1-1,CASRIPGTPNTEAFF,TGTGCCAGCAGAATACCCGGGACACCGAACACTGAAGCTTTCTTT
16,TRBV4-1,TRBD2,-,TRBJ2-1,CASSQDSASGRNEQFF,TGCGCCAGCAGCCAAGATTCGGCTAGCGGTCGGAATGAGCAGTTCTTC
15,TRBV6-5,-,-,TRBJ2-1,CASSYSEVHSNEQFF,TGTGCCAGCAGTTACTCGGAGGTGCATTCGAATGAGCAGTTCTTC
15,TRBV9,TRBD1,once,TRBJ2-2,CASSPGDRDTGELFF,TGTGCCAGCAGCCCCGGGGACAGGGACACCGGGGAGCTGTTTTTT
12,TRBV12-3/TRBV12-4,-,-,TRBJ2-7,CASSFRDYEQYF,TGTGCCAGCAGTTTCAGGGATTACGAGCAGTACTTC
15,TRBV6-5,-,-,TRBJ2-5,CASRKQPGSEETQYF,TGTGCCAGCAGGAAACAACCCGGGAGCGAAGAGACCCAGTACTTC
14,TRBV15,TRBD2,-,TRBJ2-1,CATSRGREGNEQFF,TGTGCCACCAGCAGGGGGCGGGAGGGCAATGAGCAGTTCTTC